Following are 21 T cell receptor beta chains from one sample sequenced in a study of T cell responses to AZD1222 COVID-19 vaccine. The method was immunoSEQ multiplex PCR; TCRdb's version includes in-frame clones alone and lacks a portion of them. The sample includes around 130,000 clones, roughly 90% of them seen just once. The material sequenced was peripheral blood, taken 28 days after the second AZD1222 dose. These TCRs come from an adult who received the AZD1222 COVID-19 vaccine.

This clone was recorded once. The genes are TRBV7-9 and TRBJ2-3; a possible D gene is TRBD1 (6 bases). This CDR3 spans 15 amino acids. The V gene's germline CDR1 is SEHNR and CDR2 FQNEAQ (reference sequence). Trimming cost V 3 bases and J 3 bases, with 13 bases left between them. The CDR3 reads CASSFGQRGTDTQYF. CDR3 coding DNA: TGTGCCAGCAGCTTTGGACAGAGGGGGACAGATACGCAGTATTTT.

The chain links TRBV19 to TRBJ2-6, with D tentatively TRBD1 (6 bases). The V end lost 7 bases, the J end lost 4 bases, and 17 bases lay between the germline ends. Germline lookup yields CDR1 LNHDA and CDR2 SQIVND (reference sequence). There are 16 residues in the CDR3. The CDR3: CASKQPYRAGANVLTF. CDR3 in DNA: TGTGCCAGTAAACAACCCTACAGGGCCGGGGCCAACGTCCTGACTTTC. The full variable domain, with the rest looked up from reference TRBV19 and TRBJ2-6, is DGGITQSPKYLFRKEGQNVTLSCEQNLNHDAMYWYRQDPGQGLRLIYYSQIVNDFQKGDIAEGYSVSREKKESFPLTVTSAQKNPTAFYLCASKQPYRAGANVLTFGAGSRLTVL.

The rearrangement joins TRBV7-8 to TRBJ2-3; 9 bases are a match to TRBD2. Per germline, CDR1 SGHVS and CDR2 FQNEAQ. This CDR3 has 15 amino acids. J was trimmed by 6 bases and V by 2 bases; bases with no gene match: 6. This CDR3 is CASSLRREGGDTQYF. As DNA, the CDR3 is TGTGCCAGCAGCTTAAGGCGGGAGGGGGGCGATACGCAGTATTTT.

On this clone: The junction does not match germline at one end; this may be a read error. The V gene is TRBV7-7, the J gene TRBJ2-5; TRBD2 aligns across 9 bases. This CDR3 comprises 15 residues. Germline V gives CDR1 SSHAT, CDR2 FNYEAQ (reference sequence). CDR3 region: CASSLAGVGGGTQYF. In DNA form, the CDR3 reads TGTGCTAGCAGCTTAGCGGGGGTAGGGGGAGGAACCCAGTACTTC. The full variable domain, in which reference TRBV7-7 and TRBJ2-5 provide the parts outside the CDR3, is GAGVSQSPRYKVTKRGQDVTLRCDPISSHATLYWYQQALGQGPEFLTYFNYEAQPDKSGLPSDRFSAERPEGSISTLTIQRTEQRDSAMYRCASSLAGVGGGTQYFGPGTRLLVL.

The chain couples TRBV6-5 to TRBJ1-6, with a possible D match to TRBD1 (6 bases). The CDR3 extends over 14 amino acids. In germline, CDR1 is MNHEY, CDR2 SVGAGI. The CDR3 nucleotides are TGTGCTAGCCAGGGGAGCTCCTATAATTCACCCCTCCACTTT. This encodes CASQGSSYNSPLHF.

This clone was observed a handful of times. V and J are TRBV7-3 and TRBJ2-3, with 8 bases fitting TRBD2. This CDR3 spans 16 amino acids. V lost 5 bases, J lost 1 base, and 8 bases stayed unmatched. Germline assignment: CDR1 SGHTA and CDR2 FQGTGA. CDR3 sequence (DNA): TGTGCCAGCAGCCCAAGGAGCGGGGGAGGCACAGATACGCAGTATTTT. This sequence encodes CASSPRSGGGTDTQYF.

This chain connects TRBV30 to TRBJ2-3; D is uncertain. The germline gives CDR1 GTSNPN, CDR2 SVGIG (reference sequence). This CDR3 has 12 amino acids. The V end lost 5 bases, the J end lost 6 bases, and 12 bases lay between the germline ends. The CDR3 DNA is TGTGCCTGGGGTCCCTCCGGGGATACGCAGTATTTT. It is translated as CAWGPSGDTQYF.

V gene TRBV2 combines with J gene TRBJ1-1; TRBD1 is a possible D gene (6 bases). The length of the CDR3 is 15 residues. Trimming took 10 bases from V and 0 from J, leaving 18 bases between them. The germline V gene has CDR1 SNHLY and CDR2 FYNNEI. The CDR3 DNA reads as TGTGCCACCTATTTCAGGGGAGAACTGAACACTGAAGCTTTCTTT. It translates to CATYFRGELNTEAFF.

The chain uses TRBV28 and TRBJ1-2; 9 bases are shared with TRBD1. The ends lost 5 bases at V and 7 bases at J; junction bases unmatched: 8. Germline CDR1 is MDHEN and CDR2 is SYDVKM. The CDR3 has 14 amino acids. Written as DNA, the CDR3 is TGTGCCAGCAGTCTCTCCGGGACAGGGACTGGCTACACCTTC. Its protein product is CASSLSGTGTGYTF.

The rearrangement joins TRBV28 to TRBJ1-5; TRBD1 is a possible D gene (6 bases). Trimming pared 6 bases from V and 9 bases from J, leaving 15 bases between. In germline, CDR1 is MDHEN, CDR2 SYDVKM. The CDR3 spans 13 residues. CDR3 nucleotides: TGTGCCAGCAGGGGGGGCCAGAGGGCGCCCCAGCATTTT. It translates to CASRGGQRAPQHF.

The chain carries TRBV5-4 and TRBJ2-7, with a weak D call TRBD2 (6 bases). The CDR3 spans 15 residues. V gave up 4 bases and J gave up 5 bases, with 19 bases separating them. Germline CDR1 SGHNT, CDR2 YYREEE (reference sequence). The CDR3 loop reads CASSRGTSPVDEQYF. In DNA form, the CDR3 reads TGTGCCAGCAGCCGAGGAACTAGCCCCGTCGACGAGCAGTACTTC.

The CDR3 region has the DNA TGTGCCAGCAGTGAGCCCAGGAATGCTCACAATGAGCAGTTCTTC. Amino acids: CASSEPRNAHNEQFF. The chain carries TRBV2 and TRBJ2-1; D call uncertain. Trimming stripped 3 bases from V and 5 bases from J, with 14 bases between. The CDR3 extends over 15 amino acids. Germline CDR1 and CDR2: SNHLY and FYNNEI.

This clone was recorded only once. The chain's CDR3 is CASSPWAGGSGNTIYF. Written as DNA, the CDR3 is TGTGCCAGCAGCCCCTGGGCGGGGGGAAGTGGAAACACCATATATTTT. The chain combines TRBV7-8 with TRBJ1-3; TRBD1 might be the D (5 bases). The CDR3 consists of 16 residues. The V and J ends lost 5 bases and 3 bases respectively, with 17 bases between them. Germline V lookup: CDR1 SGHVS, CDR2 FQNEAQ.

There are a few counts of this clone. The CDR3 sequence is CASSQAGASSPLHF. CDR3 nucleotides: TGCGCCAGCAGCCAAGCAGGGGCCTCTTCACCCCTCCACTTT. The V and J genes are TRBV4-3 and TRBJ1-6; perhaps TRBD1 as D (6 bases). Trimming shortened V by 1 base and J by 9 bases, and 10 bases separated the two germline ends. The CDR3 runs 14 residues. Per germline, CDR1 LGHNA and CDR2 YSLEER.

V gene TRBV5-1 combines with J gene TRBJ1-3; possible D gene TRBD1, 6 bases. V lost 3 bases and J lost 0, with 10 bases in between. This CDR3 spans 15 amino acids. Germline CDR1 SGHRS, CDR2 YFSETQ. The CDR3 is CASSSGVLSGNTIYF. The CDR3 DNA reads TGCGCCAGCAGCTCAGGGGTCCTCTCTGGAAACACCATATATTTT.

The CDR3 reads CAISEYGEISGNTIYF. CDR3 nucleotide sequence: TGTGCCATCAGTGAGTACGGCGAGATCTCTGGAAACACCATATATTTT. The chain links TRBV10-3 to TRBJ1-3, with D unresolved. CDR1 and CDR2 (germline): ENHRY, SYGVKD. V lost 1 base and J lost 0, with 10 bases in between. This CDR3 comprises 16 residues.

Concerning this clone: Additional DNA sequences in this sample encode the identical CDR3. V gene TRBV3-1 (or the pseudogene TRBV3-2) combines with J gene TRBJ1-5; no definite D call. Trimming pared 1 base from V and 5 bases from J, leaving 3 bases between. Looked up from germline, CDR1 is LGHDT and CDR2 is YNNKEL (reference sequence). This CDR3 has 12 residues. CDR3 residues: CASSQGDQPQHF. CDR3 in DNA: TGTGCCAGCAGCCAAGGAGATCAGCCCCAGCATTTT.

The chain links TRBV3-1 (or the pseudogene TRBV3-2) to TRBJ1-1; D uncertain. V dropped 0 bases and J dropped 1 base, with 18 bases sitting between them. This CDR3 has 18 amino acids. CDR1 is LGHDT and CDR2 is YNNKEL in the germline V gene (reference sequence). This CDR3 is CASSQDRGVGHPNTEAFF. For the CDR3, the DNA is TGTGCCAGCAGCCAAGATCGGGGAGTGGGCCACCCGAACACTGAAGCTTTCTTT.

J is TRBJ1-1 and V is TRBV28; D is possibly TRBD1 (5 bases). Deletions cut 7 bases from V and 4 bases from J, with 19 bases between. The CDR3 consists of 15 residues. Germline V CDR1 and CDR2: MDHEN, SYDVKM. The CDR3 protein is CASTLPGRPFTEAFF. The CDR3 coding sequence is TGTGCCAGCACCCTCCCGGGACGGCCCTTCACTGAAGCTTTCTTT.

The chain couples TRBV7-9 to TRBJ2-7; 8 positions agree with TRBD2. CDR3 length equals 13 residues. V shed 5 bases, J shed 7 bases, and the junction held 7 bases outside the gene matches. Germline CDR1 and CDR2: SEHNR and FQNEAQ (reference sequence). The CDR3 nucleotides read TGTGCCAGCAGCGCTGCGGGGGGCGGAGAGCAGTACTTC. It is translated as CASSAAGGGEQYF.

This clone has only a few counts. V and J are TRBV30 and TRBJ1-3; D is perhaps TRBD1 (6 bases). Germline CDR1 is GTSNPN and CDR2 is SVGIG (reference sequence). This CDR3 has 14 residues. V dropped 6 bases and J dropped 0 bases, with 12 bases sitting between them. CDR3 in amino acids: CACLGGYSGNTIYF. In nucleotides, the CDR3 is TGTGCCTGCTTAGGGGGATACTCTGGAAACACCATATATTTT.